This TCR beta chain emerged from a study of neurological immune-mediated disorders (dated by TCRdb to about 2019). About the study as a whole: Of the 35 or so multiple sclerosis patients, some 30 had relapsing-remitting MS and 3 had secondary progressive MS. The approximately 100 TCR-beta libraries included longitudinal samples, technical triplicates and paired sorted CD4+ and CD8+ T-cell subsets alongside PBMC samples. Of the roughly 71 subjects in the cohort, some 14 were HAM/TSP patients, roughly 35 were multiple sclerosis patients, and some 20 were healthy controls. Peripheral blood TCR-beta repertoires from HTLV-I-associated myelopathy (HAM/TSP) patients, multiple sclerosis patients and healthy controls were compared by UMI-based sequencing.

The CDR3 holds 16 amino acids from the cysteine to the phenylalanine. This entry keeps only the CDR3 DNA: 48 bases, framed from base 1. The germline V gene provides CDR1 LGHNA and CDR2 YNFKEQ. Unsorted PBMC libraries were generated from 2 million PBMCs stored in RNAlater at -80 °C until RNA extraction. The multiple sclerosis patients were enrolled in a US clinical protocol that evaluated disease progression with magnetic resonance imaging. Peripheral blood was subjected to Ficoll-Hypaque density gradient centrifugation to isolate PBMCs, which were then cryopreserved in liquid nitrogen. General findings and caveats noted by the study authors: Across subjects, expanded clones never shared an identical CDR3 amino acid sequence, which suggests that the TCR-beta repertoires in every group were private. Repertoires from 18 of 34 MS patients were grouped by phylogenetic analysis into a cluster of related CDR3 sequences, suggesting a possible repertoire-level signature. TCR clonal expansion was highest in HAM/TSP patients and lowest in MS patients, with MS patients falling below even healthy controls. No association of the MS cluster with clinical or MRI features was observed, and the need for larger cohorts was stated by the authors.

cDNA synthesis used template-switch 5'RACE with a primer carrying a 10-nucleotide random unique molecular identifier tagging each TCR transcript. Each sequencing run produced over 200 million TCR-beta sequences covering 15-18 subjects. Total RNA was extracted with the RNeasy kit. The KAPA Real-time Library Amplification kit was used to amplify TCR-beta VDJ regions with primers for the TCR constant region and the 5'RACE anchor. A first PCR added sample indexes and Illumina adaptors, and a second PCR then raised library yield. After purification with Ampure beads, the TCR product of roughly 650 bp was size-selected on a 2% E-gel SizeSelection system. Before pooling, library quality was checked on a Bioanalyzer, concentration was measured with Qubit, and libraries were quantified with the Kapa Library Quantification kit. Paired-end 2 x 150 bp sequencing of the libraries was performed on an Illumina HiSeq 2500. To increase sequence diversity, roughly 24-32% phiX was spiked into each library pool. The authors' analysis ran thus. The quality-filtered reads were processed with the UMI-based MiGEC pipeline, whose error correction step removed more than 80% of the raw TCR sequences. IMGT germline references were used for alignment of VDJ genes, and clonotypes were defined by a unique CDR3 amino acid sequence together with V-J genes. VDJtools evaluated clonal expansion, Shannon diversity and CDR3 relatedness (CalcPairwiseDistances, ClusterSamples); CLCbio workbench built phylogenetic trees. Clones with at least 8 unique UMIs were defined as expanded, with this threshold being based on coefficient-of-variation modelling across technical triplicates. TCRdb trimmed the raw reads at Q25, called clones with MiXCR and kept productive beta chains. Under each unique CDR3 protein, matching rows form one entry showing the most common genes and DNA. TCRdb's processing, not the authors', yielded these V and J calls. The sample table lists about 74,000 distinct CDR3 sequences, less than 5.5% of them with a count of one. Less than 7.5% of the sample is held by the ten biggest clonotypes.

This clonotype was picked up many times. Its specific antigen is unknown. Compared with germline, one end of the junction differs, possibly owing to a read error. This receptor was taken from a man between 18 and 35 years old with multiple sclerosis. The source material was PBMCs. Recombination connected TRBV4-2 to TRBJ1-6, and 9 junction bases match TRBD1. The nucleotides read TGTGCCAGCAGCCAAGGGAGGGACAGGGCTAATTCACCCCTCAACTTT. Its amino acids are CASSQGRDRANSPLNF.